These T cell receptor beta chains were read from a single sample in a study of blood T cells in healthy people across ages. A single record per CDR3 protein comes from TCRdb applying MiXCR to the 5' RACE reads. In the table there are about 670,000 distinct CDR3 sequences, less than 45% of which are singletons. Material for sequencing was blood. The receptors stem from a man older than 75 in good health. Both conserved end residues are trimmed from each CDR3.

J gene: TRBJ2-5
V gene: TRBV18
CDR3 protein: ASSPLRYQETQY

J gene: TRBJ2-6
V gene: TRBV5-1
CDR3 protein: ASSLGGASGANVLT

J gene: TRBJ1-6
V gene: TRBV27
CDR3 protein: ASRDLINWMDPLH

J gene: TRBJ2-5
V gene: TRBV29-1
CDR3 protein: SAEGLAGGKVNEQY

J gene: TRBJ1-2
V gene: TRBV7-9
CDR3 protein: ASSLSAGANINYGYT

J gene: TRBJ2-7
V gene: TRBV5-1
CDR3 protein: ASSSGTGRIYEQY

J gene: TRBJ2-6
V gene: TRBV28
CDR3 protein: ASSPDRAGANVLT

J gene: TRBJ2-3
V gene: TRBV20-1
CDR3 protein: SATMTSGGGTSTDTQY

J gene: TRBJ2-3
V gene: TRBV7-2
CDR3 protein: ASSSLAGGLSDTQY

J gene: TRBJ2-1
V gene: TRBV20-1
CDR3 protein: SAEGLAGSYNEQF

J gene: NA
V gene: TRBV7-7
CDR3 protein: ASSFQGAVETQY

J gene: TRBJ2-5
V gene: TRBV7-9
CDR3 protein: ASSLDLGHGETQY

J gene: TRBJ2-7
V gene: TRBV20-1
CDR3 protein: SANPPIQSSYEQY

J gene: TRBJ2-7
V gene: TRBV7-2
CDR3 protein: ASSGGSSYNEQY

J gene: TRBJ2-1
V gene: TRBV12-3/TRBV12-4
CDR3 protein: ASREREVGYNEQF

J gene: TRBJ2-2
V gene: TRBV6-5
CDR3 protein: ASSQGGELF

J gene: TRBJ2-7
V gene: TRBV29-1
CDR3 protein: SVEVAAVGREQY

J gene: TRBJ2-1
V gene: TRBV7-3
CDR3 protein: ASSLNFAAEQF

J gene: TRBJ2-5
V gene: TRBV29-1
CDR3 protein: SVEVGQGAETQY

J gene: TRBJ2-5
V gene: TRBV5-6
CDR3 protein: ASSLIPGATQETQY

J gene: TRBJ2-3
V gene: TRBV4-1
CDR3 protein: ASSHEGASSTDTQY

J gene: TRBJ2-7
V gene: TRBV3-1
CDR3 protein: ASSQDSANREQY

J gene: TRBJ1-5
V gene: TRBV6-2/TRBV6-3
CDR3 protein: ASSGLDSNQPQH

J gene: TRBJ1-5
V gene: TRBV19
CDR3 protein: ASSLGRAANQPQH

J gene: TRBJ2-4
V gene: TRBV3-1
CDR3 protein: ASSPPYRAVGYKQY

J gene: TRBJ2-7
V gene: TRBV20-1
CDR3 protein: SARRTSGIEQY

J gene: TRBJ2-1
V gene: TRBV24-1
CDR3 protein: ATSDQRGSYNEQF

J gene: TRBJ2-7
V gene: TRBV30
CDR3 protein: AWSTGTGSYEQY

J gene: NA
V gene: TRBV28
CDR3 protein: ASIGACEQY

J gene: TRBJ2-7
V gene: TRBV6-2/TRBV6-3
CDR3 protein: ASSRHLAQGGSYEQY

J gene: TRBJ1-2
V gene: TRBV12-3/TRBV12-4
CDR3 protein: ASSIRTGGKGYGYT

J gene: TRBJ2-7
V gene: TRBV20-1
CDR3 protein: SARPDTYEQY